This record concerns one T cell receptor (beta chain) sequence. Its antigen remains unidentified. The data belong to a study of OX40 agonist ivuxolimab in advanced cancers. Study as a whole: Dosing consisted of intravenous ivuxolimab at 0.01 to 10 mg/kg every 2 weeks.

Study findings and constraints: There were, on average, more expanded clones in CD8+ T cells than in CD4+.

Sequencing used immunoSEQ multiplex PCR; TCRdb keeps in-frame clones, though not all of them. The sample yields tens of thousands of clones, approximately 86% seen once. In germline, CDR1 is LNHNV, CDR2 YYDKDF (reference sequence). V lost 3 bases, J lost 0 bases, and 12 bases lay in between. The CDR3 spans 16 residues. V gene TRBV15 combines with J gene TRBJ1-3; D gene ambiguous. The starting material was CD4+ or CD8+ T cells sorted from blood, obtained in a trial of the OX40 agonist ivuxolimab. This TCR was recovered from an adult with an advanced solid tumor such as melanoma, head and neck, liver or kidney cancer. Here the CDR3 DNA reads TGTGCCACCAGCAGGAGCCATACTACCTCTGGAAACACCATATATTTT. Its protein product is CATSRSHTTSGNTIYF.